These 20 T cell receptor beta chains originate from one sample sequenced in a study of OX40 agonist ivuxolimab in advanced cancers. Measured with immunoSEQ multiplex PCR; TCRdb has only the in-frame clones, and not every one. Seen here are some 59,000 clones, 80% to 90% observed once, and the top ten hold roughly 2.6%. Sequenced material: CD4+ or CD8+ T cells sorted from blood, taken in a trial of the OX40 agonist ivuxolimab. These receptors all come from an adult with an advanced solid tumor such as melanoma, head and neck, liver or kidney cancer.

The chain joins TRBV18 to TRBJ2-7, with TRBD2 as a possible D gene (5 bases). The CDR3 length is 12 residues. Per the germline V gene, CDR1 is KGHSH and CDR2 is LQKENI. V lost 3 bases and J 7 bases, leaving 10 bases between the germline ends. CDR3 region: CASSPVPGEQYF. The CDR3 DNA sequence: TGTGCCAGCTCACCTGTCCCGGGGGAGCAGTACTTC.

The chain joins TRBV27 to TRBJ1-5; 9 nucleotides agree with TRBD1. The CDR3 is 14 residues long. V lost 5 bases to trimming and J lost 3 bases; unmatched junction nucleotides: 2. Germline CDR1 is MNHEY and CDR2 is SMNVEV (reference sequence). DNA of the CDR3: TGTGCCAGCAGTCGACAGGGGGACAATCAGCCCCAGCATTTT. Protein sequence: CASSRQGDNQPQHF.

V and J are TRBV4-3 and TRBJ2-6; D uncertain. The germline gives CDR1 LGHNA, CDR2 YSLEER. This CDR3 spans 16 amino acids. Trimming pared 0 bases from V and 0 bases from J, leaving 6 bases between. This chain's CDR3 is CASSQDTDSGANVLTF. The DNA of the CDR3 is TGCGCCAGCAGCCAAGATACGGACTCTGGGGCCAACGTCCTGACTTTC.

The rearrangement links TRBV5-6 to TRBJ1-3, with D unresolved. CDR1 SGHDT and CDR2 YYEEEE come from the germline V gene. The CDR3 is made up of 15 amino acids. Trimming removed 0 bases from V and 0 bases from J, with 7 bases in between. DNA for the CDR3: TGTGCCAGCAGCTTGGGCTCTCTCTCTGGAAACACCATATATTTT. This sequence encodes CASSLGSLSGNTIYF.

This chain connects TRBV5-1 to TRBJ2-3; a possible D gene is TRBD2 (6 bases). V gave up 4 bases and J gave up 3 bases, with 15 bases separating them. The CDR3 length is 15 residues. Germline V gene sequence: CDR1 SGHRS, CDR2 YFSETQ. The CDR3 DNA sequence: TGCGCCAGCAGCGACCGGGGGTTTGAGACAGATACGCAGTATTTT. It encodes CASSDRGFETDTQYF.

Only a few counts were recorded for this clone. V gene TRBV5-6 combines with J gene TRBJ1-3; 8 nucleotides agree with TRBD1. The CDR3 consists of 19 residues. CDR1 is SGHDT and CDR2 is YYEEEE in the germline V gene. J gave up 1 base and V 2 bases, and 14 bases lay outside the gene matches. CDR3 sequence: CASSFWTGLKLQSGNTIYF. In nucleotides, the CDR3 is TGTGCCAGCAGCTTCTGGACAGGGTTAAAGCTCCAATCTGGAAACACCATATATTTT.

The chain recombines TRBV6-1 with TRBJ2-1; maybe TRBD1 (5 bases). There are 16 residues in the CDR3. V shed 1 base and J shed 3 bases, with 13 bases lying between them. CDR1 MNHNS and CDR2 SASEGT come from the germline V gene. CDR3 loop: CASSEEGAGYYNEQFF. Written as DNA, the CDR3 is TGTGCCAGCAGTGAAGAGGGCGCAGGGTACTACAATGAGCAGTTCTTC.

V usage is TRBV12-5 and J usage is TRBJ2-1, with a possible D match to TRBD2 (6 bases). This CDR3 region has 17 residues. Trimming left V 0 bases short and J 0 bases short, with 12 bases between. Looked up from germline, CDR1 is LGHNT and CDR2 is FRNRAP. CDR3: CASGLVLGGASYNEQFF. CDR3 sequence (DNA): TGTGCTAGTGGTTTGGTACTAGGCGGGGCCTCCTACAATGAGCAGTTCTTC.

CDR3: CASSEFISGQRNEKLFF. The CDR3 coding sequence is TGTGCCAGCAGTGAATTTATTTCGGGACAGCGAAATGAAAAACTGTTTTTT. The chain uses TRBV6-1 and TRBJ1-4; TRBD1 matches at 7 bases. V lost 2 bases to trimming and J lost 5 bases; unmatched junction nucleotides: 11. The CDR3 is 17 residues long. The V gene's germline CDR1 is MNHNS and CDR2 SASEGT.

V and J are TRBV5-4 and TRBJ2-1; D is perhaps TRBD2 (6 bases). V was clipped by 5 bases and J by 6 bases, with 21 bases between them. The CDR3 covers 16 residues. Germline CDR1 SGHNT, CDR2 YYREEE (reference sequence). CDR3 amino acids: CASSPAGAGPLNEQFF. The CDR3, as DNA: TGTGCCAGCAGTCCCGCGGGTGCGGGGCCCCTCAATGAGCAGTTCTTC.

The chain is built from TRBV6-6 and TRBJ1-4; D may be TRBD1 (5 bases). Trimming took off 5 bases at V and 4 bases at J, with 14 bases between the two ends. CDR1 and CDR2 (germline): MNHNY, SVGAGI (reference sequence). The CDR3 is made up of 15 amino acids. Here the CDR3 DNA reads TGTGCCAGCAGTCAGCGGGACCTCCGTAATGAAAAACTGTTTTTT. Translation gives CASSQRDLRNEKLFF.

The chain joins TRBV11-3 to TRBJ2-3, with 9 bases lining up with TRBD1. This CDR3 region has 16 residues. Germline-derived CDR1 and CDR2 are SGHNT and YENEEA. J was trimmed by 5 bases and V by 4 bases; bases with no gene match: 10. The CDR3 loop is CASSSNRDRERDTQYF. The CDR3 coding sequence is TGTGCCAGCAGCTCCAACCGGGACAGGGAGAGAGATACGCAGTATTTT.

This sequence joins TRBV7-2 and TRBJ2-5; D is uncertain. Germline V gives CDR1 SGHTA, CDR2 FQGNSA. This CDR3 region has 13 residues. With 10 bases removed from V and 1 base from J, the gap between germline ends came to 13 bases. CDR3 loop: CATGLDGQETQYF. CDR3 nucleotides: TGTGCCACCGGCCTTGATGGCCAAGAGACCCAGTACTTC. Combining the CDR3 with reference TRBV7-2 and TRBJ2-5 gives the whole variable domain GAGVSQSPSNKVTEKGKDVELRCDPISGHTALYWYRQSLGQGLEFLIYFQGNSAPDKSGLPSDRFSAERTGGSVSTLTIQRTQQEDSAVYLCATGLDGQETQYFGPGTRLLVL.

The chain joins TRBV12-5 to TRBJ2-5; 9 bases align to TRBD1. The J call is uncertain, as TRBJ2-7 better fits the DNA end. CDR3 length: 15 amino acids. Per germline, CDR1 LGHNT and CDR2 FRNRAP. The CDR3 sequence: CASGLPGQGRHEQYF. The CDR3 DNA sequence: TGTGCTAGTGGTTTGCCTGGACAGGGGAGGCACGAGCAGTACTTC.

The V call is TRBV6-5, the J call TRBJ1-2; 7 bases agree with TRBD1. The CDR3 length is 14 residues. The ends lost 4 bases at V and 11 bases at J; junction bases unmatched: 13. Germline V gene data show CDR1 as MNHEY and CDR2 as SVGAGI. Written as DNA, the CDR3 is TGTGCCAGCAGTTCCCTGGGACAGATCATCGTTTACACCTTC. Its protein product is CASSSLGQIIVYTF.

The CDR3 DNA is TGCGCCAGCAGCTTGGCCCTTAGGACAGGGACCTACGAGCAGTACTTC. Translating it yields CASSLALRTGTYEQYF. The chain uses TRBV5-1 and TRBJ2-7, with TRBD1 identical over 8 bases. This CDR3 is 16 amino acids long. Trimming at V came to 0 bases and at J to 2 bases, leaving 7 bases not matched to a gene. CDR1 SGHRS and CDR2 YFSETQ come from the germline V gene.

The chain has TRBV18 and TRBJ1-1; maybe TRBD1 (5 bases). Per germline, CDR1 KGHSH and CDR2 LQKENI. V shed 4 bases and J shed 10 bases, with 10 bases lying between them. This CDR3 contains 11 residues. CDR3 coding DNA: TGTGCCAGCTCACTTTCGGGGGGAGCTTTCTTT. This gives the protein CASSLSGGAFF.

J is TRBJ1-5 and V is TRBV5-8, with TRBD1 matching over 7 bases. The CDR3 totals 15 residues. Germline V gives CDR1 SGHTS, CDR2 YDEGEE. After removal of 0 bases from V and 4 bases from J, the junction contained 4 bases not matched to a gene. CDR3 in amino acids: CASSLGQGVNQPQHF. DNA for the CDR3: TGTGCCAGCAGCTTGGGGCAGGGGGTGAATCAGCCCCAGCATTTT.

Of note for this clone: This same CDR3 is encoded by further DNA sequences in the sample. The V call is TRBV20-1, the J call TRBJ1-2; D call uncertain. The V end lost 1 base, the J end lost 4 bases, and 4 bases lay between the germline ends. CDR3 length: 11 amino acids. Germline lookup yields CDR1 DFQATT and CDR2 SNEGSKA (reference sequence). The CDR3 loop reads CSARGGYGYTF. DNA for the CDR3: TGCAGTGCTAGAGGAGGCTATGGCTACACCTTC.

The chain couples TRBV9 to TRBJ2-2, with 7 bases fitting TRBD1. The ends lost 0 bases at V and 4 bases at J; junction bases unmatched: 3. Germline CDR1 is SGDLS and CDR2 is YYNGEE. The CDR3 is 15 amino acids. The CDR3 bases are TGTGCCAGCAGCGTAGACGGGACAGCCACCGGGGAGCTGTTTTTT. Residues: CASSVDGTATGELFF.